This T cell receptor (beta chain) appears in the sequencing data of a study of T cells expressing NK-cell markers. Study-level background: Sorted CD3+CD56-NKG2C+, CD3+CD56+NKG2C+ and CD3+CD56+NKG2C- T cells supplied the TCR beta repertoires.

No DNA is given; TCRdb re-called the 5' RACE reads and lists each CDR3 protein once. The sample data list some 280,000 distinct CDR3 sequences. Note on this clonotype: What it binds is not known.

The CDR3 is 13 amino acids. From germline, CDR1 is DFQATT and CDR2 SNEGSKA (reference sequence). Notes on the study in general: Of the CD8+ T cells in about 6 donors, about 1.0-8% belonged to dominant NKG2C+ clonotypes. Among a few donors, these clonotypes also ranked first in the CD3+CD56-NKG2C+ fraction.

This sequence was found in a young man in good health. Sample: blood T cells: a sorted CD56 or NKG2C T cell subset, CD4+ or CD8+ T cells, or bulk PBMC T cells (not recorded which). This chain links TRBV20-1 with TRBJ2-1; TCRdb's D call of TRBD2 is untestable without DNA. CDR3 in amino acids: CSAGAEGGREQFF.